This TCR beta chain was observed in a study of immune evolution from preneoplasia to lung adenocarcinoma (dated by TCRdb to the early 2020s). For the study in its entirety: HLA loss of heterozygosity was observed in around 7%, 15% and 35% of AIS, MIA and ADC lesions, respectively, and was not observed in any AAH lesions. Immune contexture across lung adenocarcinoma precursors and invasive adenocarcinoma was profiled using immune gene expression, TCR sequencing and multiplex immunofluorescence. Resected precursor lesions (AAH, AIS, MIA) and invasive adenocarcinomas were compared against paired morphologically normal lung tissue. The sample size depended on which specimens were available, not on a prior power calculation. Whole exome sequencing and methylation data from the same cohort of nodules were integrated with the immune data. The overall cohort was made up of over 40 patients with pulmonary nodules who had surgical resection. TCR sequencing data were obtained from about 46 patients. According to the study, over a hundred samples were used for TCR sequencing. POLYSOLVER was used to infer Class I HLA alleles from exome data, while LOHHLA was used to detect allele-specific HLA loss.

Patients underwent resection in Japan or China between about 2014 and 2017. Histologic diagnosis of each case was confirmed independently by two lung cancer pathologists on H&E slides. Premalignant or tumor cells were enriched for nucleic acid extraction by macro-dissection performed after pathologic assessment. DNA was isolated from FFPE tissue using the AllPrep DNA/RNA FFPE Kit. TCR beta CDR3 regions were sequenced from DNA using the immunoSEQ hsTCRbeta Kit. The study's own analysis went as follows. The ImmunoSEQ Analyzer was used to analyse the TCR sequencing data. T cell clonality was defined as 1 minus Pielou's evenness, calculated on productive rearrangements. To measure T cell diversity, the inverse Simpson index was applied to productive templates. T cell density was defined as TCR beta template counts normalized to usable DNA, with usable DNA estimated by amplifying and sequencing housekeeping genes. TCR metrics were compared across histologic stages using two-sided Kruskal-Wallis tests. Held by TCRdb, this immuneACCESS table contains in-frame sequences only and omits some clones. Under half of the omission traces to an unresolved V gene where checked; the cause of the rest is unknown. That table supplies the V and J calls and clone size; D and trimming were determined from the DNA. The sample includes approximately 6,000 clones, with about 84% observed a single time. Over 6.5% of the sample is taken by the ten largest.

What the study reported, not specific to this receptor: Normal lung showed the highest clonality, whereas later-stage lesions appeared to have higher T cell density and diversity but lower clonality. All patients were from Japan and China, so applicability to Western populations was uncertain. Top T cell clone frequencies were highest in normal lung and appeared to decrease progressively from AAH through AIS, MIA and invasive adenocarcinoma. T cell clonality was highest in KRAS-mutant nodules compared with EGFR-mutant or double wild-type lesions. The findings were based on association rather than direct causation, and larger cohorts with long-term follow-up and longitudinal biopsies were deemed needed.

On this clone itself: There is no known antigen for this receptor. Base quality data are lacking; no much larger clone is found one base away.

The CDR3 numbers 11 residues from cysteine through phenylalanine. The DNA shown is the 33-base CDR3, in frame from base 1. The trim is 4 bases for V and 7 bases for J, with a gap of 8 bases between the germline ends. In the germline V gene (reference sequence), CDR1 corresponds to LNHDA and CDR2 to SQIVND. Sequenced sample: FFPE lung adenocarcinoma in situ tissue. The sample's cell subset or site label, in plain terms: preinvasive adenocarcinoma in situ (AIS). The source of this sequence is a donor older than 65 with lung adenocarcinoma. The chain couples TRBV19 to TRBJ2-7; the D gene is possibly TRBD1, with 5 bases matching. In nucleotides, the sequence is TGTGCCAGTAGTACCCGGACAGAGCAGTACTTC. Protein translation: CASSTRTEQYF.